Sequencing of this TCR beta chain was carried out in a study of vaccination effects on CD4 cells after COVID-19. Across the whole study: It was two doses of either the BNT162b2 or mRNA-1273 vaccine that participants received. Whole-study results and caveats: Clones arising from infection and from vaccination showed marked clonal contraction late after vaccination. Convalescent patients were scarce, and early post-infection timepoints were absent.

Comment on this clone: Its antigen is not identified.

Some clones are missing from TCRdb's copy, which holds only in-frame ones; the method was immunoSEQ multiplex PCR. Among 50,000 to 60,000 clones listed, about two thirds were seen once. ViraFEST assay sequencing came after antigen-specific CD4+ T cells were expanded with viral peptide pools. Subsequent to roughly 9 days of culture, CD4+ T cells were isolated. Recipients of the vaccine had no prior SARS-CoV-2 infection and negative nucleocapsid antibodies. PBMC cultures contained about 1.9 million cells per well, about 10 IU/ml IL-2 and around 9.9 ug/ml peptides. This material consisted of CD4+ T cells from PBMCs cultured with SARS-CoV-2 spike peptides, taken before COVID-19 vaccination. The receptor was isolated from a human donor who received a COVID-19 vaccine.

The CDR3 reads CASSSSAGFHQPQHF. In DNA, the CDR3 is TGTGCCAGCAGCTCTAGTGCAGGGTTCCATCAGCCCCAGCATTTT. The chain uses TRBV5-5 and TRBJ1-5, with D perhaps matching TRBD1 (5 bases). Trimming took 3 bases from V and 5 from J, leaving 15 bases between them. The CDR3 has 15 residues. Germline CDR1 reads SGHKS; CDR2 reads YYEKEE (reference sequence).